Listed here is a single TCR beta chain. What it binds is not known. Libraries were prepared by immunoSEQ multiplex PCR; TCRdb keeps only in-frame clonotypes and omits some of them. The sample shows approximately 80,000 clones, roughly nine tenths of them seen only once. These data are taken from a study of a mutant IDH1 vaccine in newly diagnosed glioma. Germline values: CDR1 MDHEN, CDR2 SYDVKM. CDR3 length: 15 amino acids. Trimming took off 3 bases at V and 3 bases at J, with 15 bases between the two ends. Regarding time point: week 5, during vaccination. Every vaccination contained 300 ug of the mutant IDH1 20-mer peptide and was paired with topical imiquimod.

Source: PBMCs, taken from a glioma patient whose treatment included an IDH1 peptide vaccine. V gene TRBV28 combines with J gene TRBJ2-7; D may match TRBD1 or TRBD2 (5 bases each). The sequence was obtained from a woman between 45 and 65 years old with glioma. DNA for the CDR3: TGTGCCAGCAGTTTCTCCGGGGCCGGCAACTACGAGCAGTACTTC. Protein: CASSFSGAGNYEQYF.